The rows below give T cell receptor beta chains drawn from one sample of a study of T cells in Graves' hyperthyroidism and ophthalmopathy. TCRdb reprocessed the multiplex PCR reads with MiXCR, giving one entry per CDR3 protein. The table records fewer than 650,000 distinct CDR3 sequences, roughly 13% of them present only once. The sample consisted of blood. Receptors were obtained from a woman aged 30 to 39 with Graves' hyperthyroidism that later progressed to Graves' ophthalmopathy. Both conserved end residues are part of each CDR3.

V	CDR3
TRBV30	CAWRVKETEAFF
TRBV20-1	CSAPGAAFF
TRBV11-1	CASSFSTSGSPKQIYEQYF
TRBV28	CASSFGGAANFGQYF
TRBV12-3/TRBV12-4	CASSLGLAANQFF
TRBV7-2	CASSLAGGTEKLFF
TRBV6-1	CAGATAGTGPDTQYF
TRBV30	CAWIQGPEAFF
TRBV19	CASRSSGATTDTQYF
TRBV10-3	CAISDPIIYGTALLRAEAFF
TRBV5-1	CASSQSVTGDTQYF
TRBV5-6	CASSHGGDYNEQFF
TRBV12-3/TRBV12-4	CASGQGASGTEAFF
TRBV6-1	CASSEGFSPRNEQFF
TRBV30	CAWSPGQGTDTQYF
TRBV19	CASSSTSGRALDTQYF
TRBV7-9	CALVRGGPGTEAFF
TRBV20-1	CSARAPGMNTEAFF
TRBV4-1	CASSPRDIRSQYF
TRBV20-1	CSAKQGGRSNQPQHF
TRBV20-1	CSARGPGQAADTGELFF
TRBV7-9	CASSSDGKWPQHF
TRBV7-3	CASSLVYGGPYNEQFF
TRBV12-3/TRBV12-4	CASSFIGDEQYF
TRBV11-2	CASSQGGQGGLNEQFF
TRBV20-1	CSAHVGTSGGGEQFF
TRBV6-1	CASSNTGVNYGYTF
TRBV19	CASSILGGWSSGANVLTF
TRBV28	CASSLPSNSPLHF
TRBV29-1	CSVGQGTSNSPLHF
TRBV12-3/TRBV12-4	CASSLLAGGGDTQYF
TRBV5-1	CASSAPSLGSTGELFF
TRBV7-9	CASSLSGEAFF
TRBV28	CASSYRGRGNQPQHF
TRBV4-1	CASSPLGTEGVLAKNIQYF
TRBV5-1	CASSLTAMETQYF
TRBV10-3	CAISDTTGSYEQYF
TRBV11-2	CASSLVGPGEKLFF
TRBV20-1	CSAQRETAAAYGYTF
TRBV28	CASSSTGGPYGYTF
TRBV10-3	CAISVQGQAFF
TRBV7-2	CASTQGGAYEQYF
TRBV20-1	CSAREQGSSYEQYF
TRBV28	CASSPFSGGGSTDTQYF
TRBV20-1	CSAREDSLYEQYF
TRBV3-1	CASSLYSGAEQFF
TRBV3-1	CASSQEISNTEAFF
TRBV13	CASSFRTSGRSYSYNEQFF
TRBV6-1	CASSQDNRPLGSTEAFF
TRBV7-3	CASSLNGPLQGGVYGYTF
TRBV28	CASSLVGLATDTQYF
TRBV25-1	CASTQAGQGNTEAFF
TRBV20-1	CSALGRDRGRRTQYF
TRBV2	CASSPPDSLSGANVLTF
TRBV28	CASRSNIGVTDTQYF
TRBV28	CASRRDRGRGDEAFF
TRBV18	CASSSTSIQPQHF
TRBV19	CASSRDRDFNEAFF
TRBV20-1	CSAGREAGWMNTEAFF
TRBV28	CASSPRGTYNEQFF